The next 15 T cell receptor beta chains were all read from a single sample in a study of T cells in women clearing cervical HPV infection (dated by TCRdb to between 2017 and 2018). The method behind the library was the immunoSEQ multiplex PCR assay. TCRdb mirrors the immuneACCESS table, restricted to in-frame sequences. Some clones are absent from its copies; in checked studies, under half trace to an unresolved V gene, and the reason for the others is unknown. This sample's table has entries for tens of thousands of clones. 7.5% to 9.5% of the sample lies in the top ten. Sequenced sample: blood buffy coat. These TCRs come from a woman between 18 and 75 years old with a cervical HPV16 infection that either progressed to CIN3+ or cleared (not recorded which).

A word on this clone: The read terminates 3 residues before the CDR3 end, so the remaining end is supplied by the germline J gene. The V and J genes are TRBV12-5 and TRBJ2-7; possibly TRBD2 for D (6 bases). This CDR3 contains 15 residues. Germline assignment: CDR1 LGHNT and CDR2 FRNRAP. Trimming cost V 5 bases and J 0 bases, with 14 bases left between them. CDR3 amino acids: CASGVKAGSSYEQYF. CDR3 DNA (partial): TGTGCTAGTGGTGTAAAGGCGGGGAGCTCCTACGAG. Full variable domain (remainder filled in from reference TRBV12-5 and TRBJ2-7): DARVTQTPRHKVTEMGQEVTMRCQPILGHNTVFWYRQTMMQGLELLAYFRNRAPLDDSGMPKDRFSAEMPDATLATLKIQPSEPRDSAVYFCASGVKAGSSYEQYFGPGTRLTVT.

Regarding this clone: The read is 3 residues too short to cover the CDR3 end, so that end is filled in from the germline J gene. The V call is TRBV5-4, the J call TRBJ2-2, with a tentative D call TRBD2 (6 bases). The CDR3 has 15 residues. Germline CDR1 is SGHNT and CDR2 is YYREEE (reference sequence). CDR3 DNA, as far as it was read: TGTGCCAGCAGCCCCACCGGGACTGGGGCCAACGTG. The encoded protein is CASSPTGTGANV. The complete CDR3 protein is CASSPTGTGANVLFF.

Notes on this clone: The read ends 3 residues before the CDR3 terminus; that terminus is restored from the germline J gene. The rearrangement links TRBV20-1 to TRBJ2-7, with D perhaps matching TRBD2 (6 bases). V was clipped by 6 bases and J by 4 bases, with 13 bases between them. There are 12 residues in the CDR3. Germline assignment: CDR1 DFQATT and CDR2 SNEGSKA (reference sequence). CDR3 residues: CSATKGLYEQYF. Incomplete CDR3 DNA: TGCAGTGCAACAAAGGGACTGTACGAG.

On this clone: The CDR3 goes on 3 residues after the read ends, and that part is filled in from the germline J gene. The rearrangement uses TRBV29-1 and TRBJ2-1; 9 bases fit TRBD2. The CDR3 runs to 13 residues. Germline assignment: CDR1 SQVTM and CDR2 ANQGSEA. J lost 7 bases, V lost 7 bases, and 8 bases had no gene match. The CDR3 here is CSGGWLAGNEQFF. CDR3 DNA, as far as it was read: TGCAGCGGGGGATGGCTAGCGGGGAATGAG.

The CDR3 DNA, read in part, is TGTGCCAGTAGTAGAAGGGACAGGGGAACGACCGGGGAG. This sequence encodes CASSRRDRGTTGE. The whole CDR3 is CASSRRDRGTTGELFF. The chain joins TRBV19 to TRBJ2-2; the match to TRBD1 covers 10 bases. The CDR3 is cut off 3 residues early in the read; its end comes from the germline J gene. J lost 5 bases, V lost 4 bases, and 7 bases had no gene match. The CDR3 has 16 amino acids. In germline, CDR1 is LNHDA, CDR2 SQIVND (reference sequence).

Points on this clone: From the germline J gene comes the end of the CDR3, since the read stops 3 residues before it. V is TRBV13 and J is TRBJ1-2; D gene uncertain. The CDR3 consists of 8 residues. Germline V CDR1 and CDR2: PRHDT, FYEKMQ (reference sequence). CDR3 bases read: TGTGCCAGCACGGGC. Encoded protein: CASTG. The full CDR3 protein is CASTGYTF. The complete variable domain, with remaining parts taken from reference TRBV13 and TRBJ1-2, reads AAGVIQSPRHLIKEKRETATLKCYPIPRHDTVYWYQQGPGQDPQFLISFYEKMQSDKGSIPDRFSAQQFSDYHSELNMSSLELGDSALYFCASTGYTFGSGTRLTVV.

Comment on this clone: Read sequence stops 3 residues before the CDR3 end, and the germline J gene provides the missing end. V and J are TRBV19 and TRBJ1-2; 9 nucleotides line up with TRBD1. In germline, CDR1 is LNHDA, CDR2 SQIVND (reference sequence). This CDR3 has 17 amino acids. The CDR3 loop reads CASSTPDRGPTYNDYTF. The CDR3 bases that were read are TGTGCCAGTAGTACCCCGGACAGGGGTCCAACCTACAATGAC.

On this clone: The missing CDR3 end, 3 residues past where the read stops, is filled in from the germline J gene. The chain links TRBV19 to TRBJ1-1; D might be TRBD1 (6 bases). V lost 7 bases, J lost 3 bases, and 6 bases lay in between. There are 11 residues in the CDR3. Germline V gene sequence: CDR1 LNHDA, CDR2 SQIVND (reference sequence). The part of the CDR3 DNA that was read is TGTGCCAGTAAGGGGGACACTGAA. It specifies CASKGDTE. The complete CDR3 protein is CASKGDTEAFF.

A note on this clone: The read finishes 3 residues shy of the CDR3 end, and the germline J gene is used to complete it. This chain connects TRBV19 to TRBJ1-1; D gene unclear. The V gene's germline CDR1 is LNHDA and CDR2 SQIVND (reference sequence). Trimming removed 2 bases at V and 0 bases at J, with 10 bases between. CDR3 size: 15 residues. The sequenced CDR3 bases are TGTGCCAGTAGTATAAGGCAGAACATGAACACTGAA. It is translated as CASSIRQNMNTE. The CDR3, in full, reads CASSIRQNMNTEAFF. Full variable domain (remainder filled in from reference TRBV19 and TRBJ1-1): DGGITQSPKYLFRKEGQNVTLSCEQNLNHDAMYWYRQDPGQGLRLIYYSQIVNDFQKGDIAEGYSVSREKKESFPLTVTSAQKNPTAFYLCASSIRQNMNTEAFFGQGTRLTVV.

Worth noting for this clone: The read is 3 residues too short to cover the CDR3 end, so that end is filled in from the germline J gene. Different DNA sequences within this sample yield the same CDR3. The rearrangement joins TRBV7-2 to TRBJ1-3, with D possibly being TRBD1 (5 bases). The germline CDR1 and CDR2 sequences are SGHTA and FQGNSA. Trimming removed 7 bases from V and 0 bases from J, with 13 bases in between. CDR3 length: 15 residues. CDR3 protein: CASNRGRSSGNTIYF. The covered CDR3 bases are TGTGCCAGCAACCGGGGGAGGAGCTCTGGAAACACC.

Comments on this clone: Sequence at one end of the junction differs from germline and may be a read error. The read falls 3 residues short of the CDR3 end, and the missing part is taken from the germline J gene. At the DNA level, this CDR3 is encoded by other sequences in the same sample as well. The genes are TRBV30 and TRBJ1-3, with D unclear. The V gene's germline CDR1 is GTSNPN and CDR2 SVGIG (reference sequence). CDR3 length equals 15 residues. The DNA read from the CDR3 is TGTGCCTGGAGTAACGGGGTCGGTTCGGGAAACACT. Translating gives CAWSNGVGSGNT. The CDR3, in full, reads CAWSNGVGSGNTIYF.

About this clone itself: Read data end 3 residues before the CDR3 end; the end is taken from the germline J gene. The J gene is TRBJ1-1, the V gene TRBV29-1; 7 nucleotides agree with TRBD1. CDR1 and CDR2 from the germline V gene are SQVTM and ANQGSEA. With V trimmed by 7 bases and J by 3 bases, 8 bases remained unmatched. This CDR3 contains 13 residues. CDR3 DNA (partial): TGCAGCGGCAAAGACAGGGTCTACACTGAA. It translates to CSGKDRVYTE. Given in full, the CDR3 is CSGKDRVYTEAFF.

In regard to this clone: Read data end 3 residues before the CDR3 end; the end is taken from the germline J gene. The chain couples TRBV20-1 to TRBJ2-7; no reliable D call. Germline CDR1 and CDR2: DFQATT and SNEGSKA (reference sequence). V was clipped by 4 bases and J by 3 bases, with 4 bases between them. The CDR3 sequence is 10 residues long. CDR3 sequence: CSANGYEQYF. The sequenced part of the CDR3 DNA is TGCAGTGCTAACGGCTACGAG.

Worth noting for this clone: The CDR3 goes on 3 residues after the read ends, and that part is filled in from the germline J gene. The chain couples TRBV14 to TRBJ2-2, with 9 bases aligning to TRBD1. The CDR3 spans 16 residues. The trim removed 4 bases at V and 3 bases at J, leaving 6 bases unmatched. Germline values: CDR1 SGHDN, CDR2 FVKESK. Incomplete CDR3 DNA: TGTGCCAGCAGCCCCGCCACAGGGGGCCACACCGGGGAG. It translates to CASSPATGGHTGE. The whole CDR3 protein is CASSPATGGHTGELFF.

Notes on this clone: The observed sequence ends 3 residues before the CDR3 terminus, with the missing tail filled in from the germline J gene. The chain couples TRBV20-1 to TRBJ2-3; maybe TRBD1 (5 bases). Per germline, CDR1 DFQATT and CDR2 SNEGSKA (reference sequence). V was trimmed by 0 bases and J by 4 bases, leaving 17 bases between them. This CDR3 comprises 16 residues. The CDR3 sequence is CSARDGKGLRADTQYF. The covered CDR3 bases are TGCAGTGCTAGAGATGGAAAGGGGCTAAGGGCAGATACG.